This T cell receptor (beta chain) is from a study of blood T cell repertoires in COVID-19. Study-level background: COVID-19 samples from acute and convalescent phases originated in the United States, Italy and Spain. From T cells, B-cell-depleted T cells, or PBMCs came the material, which was cDNA or gDNA.

This clone was picked up a small number of times. Authors' processing steps: Amplifying reference gene primers gave estimates of nucleated cell counts. The table came from immunoSEQ multiplex PCR; TCRdb's copy has only in-frame clones and leaves some out. Clone size and the V and J calls come from that table; the DNA yielded D and trimming. The sample has more than 65,000 clones; roughly 86% are singletons. Germline CDR1 and CDR2: SGDLS and YYNGEE. The V and J ends lost 1 base and 6 bases, in that order; junction bases with no gene match: 4. CDR3 size: 15 residues. The sequenced sample was peripheral blood. The chain joins TRBV9 to TRBJ1-6, with 7 nucleotides matching TRBD1. This TCR was sampled from a human donor in a cohort sampled during active COVID-19. The CDR3 DNA reads as TGTGCCAGCAGCGTACAGGGGGACCCTAATTCACCCCTCCACTTT. Protein: CASSVQGDPNSPLHF.